The following is a T cell receptor beta chain sequence with its context. Antigen unknown. The germline V gene encodes CDR1 MGHDK and CDR2 SYGVNS. This CDR3 spans 13 amino acids. This specimen belongs to a study of CXCR3-negative and CXCR3-positive naive CD8 T cells. On the study more broadly: For each library, about 1.5 +/- 0.3 million TRB reads were obtained, about 135 million in total.

Overall study findings and caveats: Both of the naive subsets showed about the same high diversity, but memory CD8+ cells had much less. The study found that naive CXCR3-negative and CXCR3-positive cells shared TRBV-TRBJ usage, while memory cells differed.

Naive cells were sorted as CD45RO-, CCR7+, CD27+ and CD95-. UMI-tagged TRB cDNA libraries were built via 5' RACE. With the 5' RACE reads reprocessed, TCRdb shows one record per CDR3 protein and no DNA. The ten top clones account for about 1.4%, within a sample of about 80,000 distinct CDR3 sequences. This clonotype was sampled from a human donor in good health. Some clones in this sample may be carry-over from other donors' samples. V gene TRBV25-1 combines with J gene TRBJ1-1; the TRBD1 assignment by TCRdb is unverifiable without DNA. Sequencing was carried out using naive CXCR3- CD8+ T cells from blood. Specified subset: CD45RO-CCR7+CD27+CD95- naive CD8+ T cells lacking CXCR3 (TNR3-). The CDR3 spells CASTSDSYTEAFF.